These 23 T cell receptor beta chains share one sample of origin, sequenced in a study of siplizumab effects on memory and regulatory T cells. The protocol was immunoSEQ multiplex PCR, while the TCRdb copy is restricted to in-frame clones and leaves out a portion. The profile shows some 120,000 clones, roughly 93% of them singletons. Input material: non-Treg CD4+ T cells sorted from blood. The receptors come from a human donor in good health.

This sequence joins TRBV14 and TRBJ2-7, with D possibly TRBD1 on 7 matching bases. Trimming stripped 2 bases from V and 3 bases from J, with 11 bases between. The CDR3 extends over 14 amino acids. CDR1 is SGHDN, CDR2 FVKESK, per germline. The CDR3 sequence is CASSQNRGGYEQYF. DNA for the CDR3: TGTGCCAGCAGCCAAAACAGGGGAGGCTACGAGCAGTACTTC. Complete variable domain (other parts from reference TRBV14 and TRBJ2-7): EAGVTQFPSHSVIEKGQTVTLRCDPISGHDNLYWYRRVMGKEIKFLLHFVKESKQDESGMPNNRFLAERTGGTYSTLKVQPAELEDSGVYFCASSQNRGGYEQYFGPGTRLTVT.

The chain's CDR3 is CASSSANTGELFF. As DNA, the CDR3 is TGTGCCAGCAGCTCCGCGAACACCGGGGAGCTGTTTTTT. The V and J genes are TRBV7-2 and TRBJ2-2; D unresolved. The CDR3 extends over 13 amino acids. Deletions cut 4 bases from V and 0 bases from J, with 3 bases between. The germline gives CDR1 SGHTA, CDR2 FQGNSA.

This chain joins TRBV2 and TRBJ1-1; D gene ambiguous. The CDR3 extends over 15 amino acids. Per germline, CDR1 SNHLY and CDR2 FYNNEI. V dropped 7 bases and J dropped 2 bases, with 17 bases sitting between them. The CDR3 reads CASTRPGLHNTEAFF. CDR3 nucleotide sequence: TGTGCCAGCACTAGACCGGGCCTACACAACACTGAAGCTTTCTTT.

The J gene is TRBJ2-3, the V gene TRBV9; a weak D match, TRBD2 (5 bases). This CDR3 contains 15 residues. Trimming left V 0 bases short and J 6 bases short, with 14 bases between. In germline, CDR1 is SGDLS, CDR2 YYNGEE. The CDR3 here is CASSVGRNIADTQYF. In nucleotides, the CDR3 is TGTGCCAGCAGCGTAGGGAGGAATATAGCGGATACGCAGTATTTT. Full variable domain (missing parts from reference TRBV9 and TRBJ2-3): DSGVTQTPKHLITATGQRVTLRCSPRSGDLSVYWYQQSLDQGLQFLIQYYNGEERAKGNILERFSAQQFPDLHSELNLSSLELGDSALYFCASSVGRNIADTQYFGPGTRLTVL.

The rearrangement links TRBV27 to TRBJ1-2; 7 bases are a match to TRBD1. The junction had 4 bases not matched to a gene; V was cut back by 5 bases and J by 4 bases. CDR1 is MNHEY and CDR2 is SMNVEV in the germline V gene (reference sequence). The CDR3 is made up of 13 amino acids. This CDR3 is CASSLDRVYGYTF. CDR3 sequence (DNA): TGTGCCAGCAGTCTTGACAGGGTCTATGGCTACACCTTC.

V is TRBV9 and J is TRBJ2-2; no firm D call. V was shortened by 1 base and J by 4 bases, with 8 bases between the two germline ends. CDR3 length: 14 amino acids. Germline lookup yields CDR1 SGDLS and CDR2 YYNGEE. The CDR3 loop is CASSVMAVTGELFF. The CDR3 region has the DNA TGTGCCAGCAGCGTAATGGCAGTCACCGGGGAGCTGTTTTTT.

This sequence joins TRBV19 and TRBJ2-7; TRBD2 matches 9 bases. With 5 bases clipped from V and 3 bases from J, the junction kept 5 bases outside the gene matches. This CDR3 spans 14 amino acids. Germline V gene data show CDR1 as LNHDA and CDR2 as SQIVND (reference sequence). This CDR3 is CASSFAGGYYEQYF. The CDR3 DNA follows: TGTGCCAGTAGTTTCGCGGGGGGGTACTACGAGCAGTACTTC.

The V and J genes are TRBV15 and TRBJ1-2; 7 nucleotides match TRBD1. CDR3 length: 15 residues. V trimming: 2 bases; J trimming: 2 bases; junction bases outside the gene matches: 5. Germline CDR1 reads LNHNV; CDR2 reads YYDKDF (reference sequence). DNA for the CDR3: TGTGCCACCAGCAGATTAGACAGGGAGAACTATGGCTACACCTTC. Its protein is CATSRLDRENYGYTF.

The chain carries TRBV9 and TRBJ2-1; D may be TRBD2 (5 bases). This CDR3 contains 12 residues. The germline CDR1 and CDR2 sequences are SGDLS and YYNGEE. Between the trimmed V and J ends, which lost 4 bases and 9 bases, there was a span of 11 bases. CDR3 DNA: TGTGCCAGCAGCCCGAGGGTGGGTGAGCAGTTCTTC. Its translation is CASSPRVGEQFF.

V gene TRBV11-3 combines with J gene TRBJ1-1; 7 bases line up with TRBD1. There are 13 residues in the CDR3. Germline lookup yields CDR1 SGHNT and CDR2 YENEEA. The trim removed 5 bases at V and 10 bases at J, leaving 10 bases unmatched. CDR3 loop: CASSPRSRDRAFF. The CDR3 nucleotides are TGTGCCAGCAGCCCCCGTTCTAGGGACAGAGCTTTCTTT. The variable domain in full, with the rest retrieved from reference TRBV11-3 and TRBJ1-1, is EAGVVQSPRYKIIEKKQPVAFWCNPISGHNTLYWYLQNLGQGPELLIRYENEEAVDDSQLPKDRFSAERLKGVDSTLKIQPAELGDSAVYLCASSPRSRDRAFFGQGTRLTVV.

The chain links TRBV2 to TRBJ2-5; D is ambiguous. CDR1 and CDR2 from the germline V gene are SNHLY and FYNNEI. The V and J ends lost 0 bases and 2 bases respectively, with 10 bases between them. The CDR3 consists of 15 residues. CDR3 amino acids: CASSEARLDQETQYF. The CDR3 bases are TGTGCCAGCAGTGAAGCCAGACTTGATCAAGAGACCCAGTACTTC.

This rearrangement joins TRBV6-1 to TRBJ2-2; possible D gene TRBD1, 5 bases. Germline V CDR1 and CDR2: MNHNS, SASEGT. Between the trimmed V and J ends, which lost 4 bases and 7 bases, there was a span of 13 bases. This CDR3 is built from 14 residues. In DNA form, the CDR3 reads TGTGCCAGCAGTGGGCAGGGAACGGTCGGGGAGCTGTTTTTT. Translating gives CASSGQGTVGELFF.

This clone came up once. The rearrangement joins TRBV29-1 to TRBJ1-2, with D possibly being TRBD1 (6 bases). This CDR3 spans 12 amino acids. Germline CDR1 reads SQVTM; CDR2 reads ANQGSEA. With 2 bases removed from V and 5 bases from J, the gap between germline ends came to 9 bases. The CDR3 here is CSVERGAYGYTF. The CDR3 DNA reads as TGCAGCGTTGAAAGGGGGGCTTATGGCTACACCTTC.

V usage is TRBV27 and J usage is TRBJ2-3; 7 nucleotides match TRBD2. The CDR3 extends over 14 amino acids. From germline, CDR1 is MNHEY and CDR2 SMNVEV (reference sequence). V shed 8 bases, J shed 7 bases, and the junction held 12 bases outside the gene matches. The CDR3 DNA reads TGTGCCAGCGGGGCGGGGGAGAGTCGGAATACGCAGTATTTT. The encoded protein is CASGAGESRNTQYF.

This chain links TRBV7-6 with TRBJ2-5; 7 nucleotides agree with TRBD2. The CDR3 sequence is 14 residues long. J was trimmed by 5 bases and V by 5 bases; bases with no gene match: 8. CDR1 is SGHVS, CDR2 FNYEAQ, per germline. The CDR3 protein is CASSKSGVYETQYF. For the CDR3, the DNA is TGTGCCAGCAGCAAGAGCGGGGTCTATGAGACCCAGTACTTC.

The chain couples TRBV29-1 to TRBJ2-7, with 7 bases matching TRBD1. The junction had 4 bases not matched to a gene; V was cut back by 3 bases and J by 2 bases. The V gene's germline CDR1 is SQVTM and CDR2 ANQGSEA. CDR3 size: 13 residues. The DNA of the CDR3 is TGCAGCGTTGAGACAGGGCGACCCTACGAGCAGTACTTC. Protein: CSVETGRPYEQYF.

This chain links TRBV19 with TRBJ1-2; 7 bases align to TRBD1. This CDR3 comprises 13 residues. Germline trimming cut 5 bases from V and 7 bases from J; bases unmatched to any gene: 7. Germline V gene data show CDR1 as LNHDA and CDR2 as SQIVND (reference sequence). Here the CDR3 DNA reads TGTGCCAGTAGTGAAGGGACAGCAAGTGGCTACACCTTC. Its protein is CASSEGTASGYTF.

CDR3 bases: TGTGCCAGTACCCGATTGTATCTTACAGGGGACATTAAGAACACTGAAGCTTTCTTT. Translated: CASTRLYLTGDIKNTEAFF. The chain joins TRBV19 to TRBJ1-1; 7 nucleotides match TRBD1. Germline V gene sequence: CDR1 LNHDA, CDR2 SQIVND (reference sequence). V was clipped by 7 bases and J by 1 base; unmatched bases: 21. This CDR3 comprises 19 residues.

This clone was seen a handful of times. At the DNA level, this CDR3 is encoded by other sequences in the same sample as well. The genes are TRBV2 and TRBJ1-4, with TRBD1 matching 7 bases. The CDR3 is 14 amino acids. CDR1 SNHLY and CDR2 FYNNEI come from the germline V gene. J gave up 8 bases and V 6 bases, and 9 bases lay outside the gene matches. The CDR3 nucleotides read TGTGCCAGCAGCGTGACAGGGTTTGGCGAAAAACTGTTTTTT. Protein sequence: CASSVTGFGEKLFF. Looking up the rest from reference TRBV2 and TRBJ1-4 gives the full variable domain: EPEVTQTPSHQVTQMGQEVILRCVPISNHLYFYWYRQILGQKVEFLVSFYNNEISEKSEIFDDQFSVERPDGSNFTLKIRSTKLEDSAMYFCASSVTGFGEKLFFGSGTQLSVL.

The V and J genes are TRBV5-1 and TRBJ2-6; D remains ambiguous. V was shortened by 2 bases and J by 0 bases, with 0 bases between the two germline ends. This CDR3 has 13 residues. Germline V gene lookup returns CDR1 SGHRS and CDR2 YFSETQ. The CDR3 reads CASSFSGANVLTF. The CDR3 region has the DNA TGCGCCAGCAGCTTCTCTGGGGCCAACGTCCTGACTTTC.

The CDR3 DNA reads TGTGCCAGCAGGGGGACTAGCGGGACCGGGGAGCTGTTTTTT. Protein product: CASRGTSGTGELFF. The J gene is TRBJ2-2, the V gene TRBV7-9, with TRBD2 identical over 12 bases. CDR3 length: 14 amino acids. J gave up 5 bases and V 6 bases, and 1 base lay outside the gene matches. Per the germline V gene, CDR1 is SEHNR and CDR2 is FQNEAQ (reference sequence). The full variable domain, in which reference TRBV7-9 and TRBJ2-2 provide the parts outside the CDR3, is DTGVSQNPRHKITKRGQNVTFRCDPISEHNRLYWYRQTLGQGPEFLTYFQNEAQLEKSRLLSDRFSAERPKGSFSTLEIQRTEQGDSAMYLCASRGTSGTGELFFGEGSRLTVL.

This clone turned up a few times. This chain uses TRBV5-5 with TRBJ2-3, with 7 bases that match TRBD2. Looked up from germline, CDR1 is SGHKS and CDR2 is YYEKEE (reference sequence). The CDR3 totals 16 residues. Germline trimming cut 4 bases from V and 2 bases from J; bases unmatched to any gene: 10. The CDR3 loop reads CASSRGTTPITDTQYF. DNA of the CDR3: TGTGCCAGCAGCCGTGGGACTACTCCAATCACAGATACGCAGTATTTT. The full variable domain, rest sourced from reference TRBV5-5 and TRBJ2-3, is DAGVTQSPTHLIKTRGQQVTLRCSPISGHKSVSWYQQVLGQGPQFIFQYYEKEERGRGNFPDRFSARQFPNYSSELNVNALLLGDSALYLCASSRGTTPITDTQYFGPGTRLTVL.

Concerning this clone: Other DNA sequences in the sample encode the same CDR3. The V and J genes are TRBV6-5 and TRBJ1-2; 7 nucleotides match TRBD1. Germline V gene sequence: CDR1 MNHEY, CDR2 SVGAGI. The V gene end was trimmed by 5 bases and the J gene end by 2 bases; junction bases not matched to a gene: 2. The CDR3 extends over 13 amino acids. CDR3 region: CASSPTGNYGYTF. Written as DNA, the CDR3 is TGTGCCAGCAGTCCGACAGGGAACTATGGCTACACCTTC.